Each of the 29 T cell receptor beta chains below was sequenced from the same sample in a study of blood T cell repertoires in COVID-19. Produced via immunoSEQ multiplex PCR; TCRdb's table is partial and in-frame only. Of over 35,000 clones in the sample, roughly 80% were seen once. Material: peripheral blood. Every receptor here comes from a human donor with acute or convalescent COVID-19. The donor label of this sample is uncertain.

This chain joins TRBV19 and TRBJ2-7; D is possibly TRBD1 (6 bases). The ends were cut back, 5 bases at V and 2 bases at J, with 10 bases in the middle. The CDR3 has 13 residues. Germline V gene sequence: CDR1 LNHDA, CDR2 SQIVND (reference sequence). CDR3: CASSWGPTYEQYF. The CDR3 DNA is TGTGCCAGTAGTTGGGGGCCAACCTACGAGCAGTACTTC.

The chain has TRBV21-1 and TRBJ2-3; TRBD2, the D gene given by the table, was not confirmed from the DNA. TRBV21-1 is a pseudogene. This CDR3 is 18 amino acids long. The chain's CDR3 is CASSKEGTSGGAKDTQYF. CDR3 DNA: TGTGCCAGCAGCAAAGAGGGGACTAGCGGGGGGGCCAAAGATACGCAGTATTTT.

The chain employs TRBV9 and TRBJ2-3; 13 bases map to TRBD2. The CDR3 covers 15 residues. With 3 bases clipped from V and 3 bases from J, the junction kept 1 base outside the gene matches. Looked up from germline, CDR1 is SGDLS and CDR2 is YYNGEE. The CDR3 DNA follows: TGTGCCAGCAGCGGACTAGCGGGAGGTACAGATACGCAGTATTTT. This sequence encodes CASSGLAGGTDTQYF.

The chain carries TRBV5-1 and TRBJ2-1, with 8 bases aligning to TRBD2. CDR1 SGHRS and CDR2 YFSETQ come from the germline V gene. CDR3 size: 17 residues. Trimming at V came to 4 bases and at J to 4 bases, leaving 13 bases not matched to a gene. The CDR3 sequence: CASSPTTTSVKYNEQFF. The CDR3 coding sequence is TGCGCCAGCAGCCCAACCACGACTAGCGTAAAATACAATGAGCAGTTCTTC.

The V call is TRBV29-1, the J call TRBJ1-1; possibly TRBD1 for D (5 bases). V lost 0 bases and J 2 bases, leaving 10 bases between the germline ends. This CDR3 contains 14 residues. Germline CDR1 SQVTM, CDR2 ANQGSEA. CDR3 residues: CSVEDSRGNTEAFF. The CDR3 DNA reads as TGCAGCGTTGAAGATTCAAGGGGTAACACTGAAGCTTTCTTT. The entire variable domain, with the rest obtained from reference TRBV29-1 and TRBJ1-1, is as follows: SAVISQKPSRDICQRGTSLTIQCQVDSQVTMMFWYRQQPGQSLTLIATANQGSEATYESGFVIDKFPISRPNLTFSTLTVSNMSPEDSSIYLCSVEDSRGNTEAFFGQGTRLTVV.

This clone was seen only once. This rearrangement joins TRBV5-4 to TRBJ1-1; D uncertain. The V and J ends lost 0 bases and 3 bases respectively, with 6 bases between them. There are 13 residues in the CDR3. The germline V gene has CDR1 SGHNT and CDR2 YYREEE (reference sequence). This CDR3 is CASSLEAYTEAFF. Here the CDR3 DNA reads TGTGCCAGCAGCTTGGAAGCATACACTGAAGCTTTCTTT.

The chain uses TRBV5-1 and TRBJ1-3; D remains ambiguous. Germline V gene sequence: CDR1 SGHRS, CDR2 YFSETQ. The CDR3 contains 17 residues. The V gene lost 1 base and the J gene lost 2 bases, with 16 bases spanning the gap. As DNA, the CDR3 is TGCGCCAGCAGCTTGTCGGCGGGCGGGCAGGCTGGAAACACCATATATTTT. It specifies CASSLSAGGQAGNTIYF.

The rearrangement links TRBV25-1 to TRBJ1-1; TRBD1 matches at 7 bases. The CDR3 covers 12 residues. The V gene end was trimmed by 8 bases and the J gene end by 8 bases; junction bases not matched to a gene: 8. Looked up from germline, CDR1 is MGHDK and CDR2 is SYGVNS. CDR3 DNA sequence: TGTGCCAGCTCTATTGGGACAGCAGAAGCTTTCTTT. Protein: CASSIGTAEAFF.

The chain links TRBV28 to TRBJ1-4, with 7 bases lining up with TRBD1. CDR1 is MDHEN and CDR2 is SYDVKM in the germline V gene. This CDR3 has 14 amino acids. V lost 3 bases to trimming and J lost 7 bases; unmatched junction nucleotides: 5. This CDR3 is CASSFVEGAEKLFF. CDR3 bases: TGTGCCAGCAGTTTTGTGGAGGGGGCTGAAAAACTGTTTTTT. Drawing the rest from reference TRBV28 and TRBJ1-4, the complete variable domain is DVKVTQSSRYLVKRTGEKVFLECVQDMDHENMFWYRQDPGLGLRLIYFSYDVKMKEKGDIPEGYSVSREKKERFSLILESASTNQTSMYLCASSFVEGAEKLFFGSGTQLSVL.

This clone was counted only a few times. The chain is built from TRBV5-4 and TRBJ1-1; the match to TRBD1 covers 7 bases. The CDR3 sequence is 15 residues long. The J segment lost 1 base and the V segment lost 3 bases, leaving 6 bases of the junction unmatched. CDR1 is SGHNT and CDR2 is YYREEE in the germline V gene (reference sequence). CDR3 residues: CASSSQTGRNTEAFF. The CDR3 region has the DNA TGTGCCAGCAGCTCCCAGACAGGGAGGAACACTGAAGCTTTCTTT. The full variable domain, rest sourced from reference TRBV5-4 and TRBJ1-1, is ETGVTQSPTHLIKTRGQQVTLRCSSQSGHNTVSWYQQALGQGPQFIFQYYREEENGRGNFPPRFSGLQFPNYSSELNVNALELDDSALYLCASSSQTGRNTEAFFGQGTRLTVV.

V is TRBV6-6 and J is TRBJ1-2, with 10 bases identical to TRBD1. Trimming cost V 8 bases and J 5 bases; bases outside gene matches: 14. There are 16 residues in the CDR3. Germline-derived CDR1 and CDR2 are MNHNY and SVGAGI (reference sequence). CDR3: CASSGGGQGGLYGYTF. CDR3 DNA: TGTGCCAGCTCGGGAGGAGGACAGGGGGGATTGTATGGCTACACCTTC.

The chain recombines TRBV7-3 with TRBJ2-1; TRBD2 aligns across 9 bases. The CDR3 runs 15 residues. V was pared by 2 bases and J by 4 bases, with 3 bases of the junction left unmatched. Germline V gene lookup returns CDR1 SGHTA and CDR2 FQGTGA. The CDR3 DNA reads TGTGCCAGCAGCTTAGACGCGGGAGGGTACAATGAGCAGTTCTTC. Translating gives CASSLDAGGYNEQFF.

V is TRBV20-1 and J is TRBJ1-1, with D uncertain. With 3 bases removed from V and 3 bases from J, the gap between germline ends came to 17 bases. The germline CDR1 and CDR2 sequences are DFQATT and SNEGSKA (reference sequence). The CDR3 is 15 residues long. The chain's CDR3 is CSASIPGLAYTEAFF. The CDR3 bases are TGCAGTGCTAGTATCCCAGGTTTGGCCTACACTGAAGCTTTCTTT.

The chain links TRBV3-1 (or the pseudogene TRBV3-2) to TRBJ1-1; D is ambiguous. Germline V gene data show CDR1 as LGHDT and CDR2 as YNNKEL (reference sequence). V lost 1 base, J lost 12 bases, and 12 bases lay in between. The CDR3 is 12 amino acids. The CDR3 loop reads CASSQGGAWPFF. CDR3 bases: TGTGCCAGCAGCCAAGGAGGAGCATGGCCTTTCTTT.

The CDR3 region is CASSLGGYEQYF. The CDR3 DNA is TGCGCCAGCAGCCTGGGAGGGTACGAGCAGTACTTC. The chain recombines TRBV5-1 with TRBJ2-7; TRBD2 aligns across 7 bases. Per the germline V gene, CDR1 is SGHRS and CDR2 is YFSETQ. The CDR3 is made up of 12 amino acids. After removal of 4 bases from V and 4 bases from J, the junction contained 2 bases not matched to a gene.

V gene TRBV4-2 combines with J gene TRBJ1-3; D is ambiguous. The CDR3 extends over 15 amino acids. Germline loops: CDR1 LGHNA, CDR2 YNFKEQ. Trimming removed 1 base at V and 0 bases at J, with 7 bases between. The CDR3 loop is CASSQVTGSGNTIYF. The CDR3 coding sequence is TGTGCCAGCAGCCAAGTTACCGGCTCTGGAAACACCATATATTTT.

The DNA of the CDR3 is TGTGCCAGCAGTCCACAGGTAAACTACGAGCAGTACTTC. Amino acids: CASSPQVNYEQYF. The chain uses TRBV27 and TRBJ2-7, with TRBD1 as a possible D gene (5 bases). With 5 bases removed from V and 3 bases from J, the gap between germline ends came to 11 bases. This CDR3 comprises 13 residues. From germline, CDR1 is MNHEY and CDR2 SMNVEV (reference sequence).

V gene TRBV19 combines with J gene TRBJ1-2; 7 bases map to TRBD1. CDR3 length equals 17 residues. With 3 bases clipped from V and 8 bases from J, the junction kept 18 bases outside the gene matches. Germline CDR1 and CDR2: LNHDA and SQIVND (reference sequence). The CDR3 spells CASSMGGTATSAGGYTF. CDR3 nucleotide sequence: TGTGCCAGTAGTATGGGTGGGACAGCCACCTCCGCAGGGGGCTACACCTTC.

The chain joins TRBV2 to TRBJ1-1; 7 positions agree with TRBD1. This CDR3 comprises 12 residues. Germline V gene data show CDR1 as SNHLY and CDR2 as FYNNEI. Trimming removed 10 bases from V and 1 base from J; junction bases left unmatched: 3. The CDR3 here is CATTGENTEAFF. As DNA, the CDR3 is TGTGCCACTACAGGGGAGAACACTGAAGCTTTCTTT.

This chain links TRBV9 with TRBJ1-2; 10 bases fit TRBD1. The V and J ends lost 3 bases and 4 bases, in that order; junction bases with no gene match: 6. The CDR3 runs to 15 residues. CDR1 and CDR2 (germline): SGDLS, YYNGEE. The CDR3 here is CASSGRDRGTYGYTF. The CDR3 coding sequence is TGTGCCAGCAGCGGCCGGGACAGGGGAACCTATGGCTACACCTTC.

This clone was recorded a few times. The chain uses TRBV4-1 and TRBJ1-5; TRBD1 might be the D (5 bases). V gave up 3 bases and J gave up 1 base, with 22 bases separating them. This CDR3 has 19 amino acids. Looked up from germline, CDR1 is MGHRA and CDR2 is YSYEKL. In DNA form, the CDR3 reads TGCGCCAGCAGCCATATGTTTTCCAGGGCCATTAGGAGCAATCAGCCCCAGCATTTT. Translated: CASSHMFSRAIRSNQPQHF.

The table lists this clone with a few counts. The chain links TRBV10-1 to TRBJ2-7; D perhaps matches TRBD2 (5 bases). This CDR3 region has 14 residues. Trimming shortened V by 2 bases and J by 12 bases, and 20 bases separated the two germline ends. The germline gives CDR1 WNHNN, CDR2 SYGVQD (reference sequence). The CDR3 sequence: CASSEKSGINLLYF. For the CDR3, the DNA is TGCGCCAGCAGTGAGAAGTCGGGGATCAACCTGTTGTACTTC.

The chain uses TRBV5-4 and TRBJ1-2; TRBD1 is a possible D gene (5 bases). CDR1 is SGHNT and CDR2 is YYREEE in the germline V gene (reference sequence). V lost 2 bases, J lost 7 bases, and 12 bases lay in between. This CDR3 spans 13 amino acids. This CDR3 reads CASSLRTIPGYTF. Here the CDR3 DNA reads TGTGCCAGCAGCTTACGGACAATTCCTGGCTACACCTTC.

The gene calls are TRBV27 and TRBJ1-5; D possibly corresponds to TRBD1 (6 bases). Germline-derived CDR1 and CDR2 are MNHEY and SMNVEV (reference sequence). The CDR3 covers 15 residues. Trimming shortened V by 7 bases and J by 5 bases, and 18 bases separated the two germline ends. The CDR3 bases are TGTGCCAGCAACTCGCTGGGGGCGGGGGATCAGCCCCAGCATTTT. Residues: CASNSLGAGDQPQHF.

The V gene is TRBV7-3, the J gene TRBJ1-2; TRBD1 is a possible D gene (6 bases). The germline gives CDR1 SGHTA, CDR2 FQGTGA. The germline V and J ends were trimmed by 5 bases and 2 bases, with 15 bases remaining between them. This CDR3 is 15 amino acids long. CDR3 sequence: CASSETGHGNYGYTF. In DNA, the CDR3 is TGTGCCAGCAGCGAAACGGGACACGGCAACTATGGCTACACCTTC.

This clone came up a few times. The rearrangement uses TRBV7-9 and TRBJ1-1; 9 bases agree with TRBD1. The CDR3 has 13 residues. V shed 9 bases, J shed 4 bases, and the junction held 6 bases outside the gene matches. Germline values: CDR1 SEHNR, CDR2 FQNEAQ (reference sequence). The DNA of the CDR3 is TGTGCCAGTACACAGGGGGCTGCCACTGAAGCTTTCTTT. Its translation: CASTQGAATEAFF.

This chain connects TRBV7-9 to TRBJ2-5, with D perhaps matching TRBD2 (6 bases). V dropped 4 bases and J dropped 2 bases, with 23 bases sitting between them. In germline, CDR1 is SEHNR, CDR2 FQNEAQ (reference sequence). CDR3 length: 18 amino acids. DNA of the CDR3: TGTGCCAGCAGCTCCTTGCTCCTCGTAGCGGACGCACAAGAGACCCAGTACTTC. Translating it yields CASSSLLLVADAQETQYF.

The genes are TRBV18 and TRBJ1-1; D is undetermined. V shed 0 bases and J shed 1 base, with 6 bases lying between them. This CDR3 is built from 14 residues. Germline V lookup: CDR1 KGHSH, CDR2 LQKENI. The CDR3 nucleotides are TGTGCCAGCTCACCACCGGGAGGGAACACTGAAGCTTTCTTT. It translates to CASSPPGGNTEAFF.

This clone appeared a single time. The rearrangement joins TRBV27 to TRBJ1-1; D is perhaps TRBD1 (6 bases). The germline V gene has CDR1 MNHEY and CDR2 SMNVEV (reference sequence). Trimming stripped 3 bases from V and 5 bases from J, with 16 bases between. The CDR3 covers 15 residues. The CDR3 nucleotides are TGTGCCAGCAGTTTTGACCTACAGGGACGGACTGAAGCTTTCTTT. Translated: CASSFDLQGRTEAFF.